This record looks at one T cell receptor beta chain sequence and its context. Its antigen is still unknown. The donors were part of the validation cohort, which consisted of some 120 subjects and was separate from the first cohort of 666 subjects. This specimen comes from a study of cytomegalovirus exposure and HLA in healthy donors. The junction had 6 bases not matched to a gene; V was cut back by 5 bases and J by 0 bases. The CDR3 has 16 amino acids. Germline lookup yields CDR1 SGDLS and CDR2 YYNGEE. Overall study findings and caveats: Some public TCRs appeared in many individuals, while most sequences were rare. Among TCR beta chains, those listed as cytomegalovirus-associated numbered about 160.

Using immunoSEQ multiplex PCR, the repertoire was profiled, and TCRdb retains in-frame clones only, with some absent. The top ten hold about 4.4% of the sample, which has tens of thousands of clones, around 96% seen once. The gene calls are TRBV9 and TRBJ2-5, with TRBD2 matching over 11 bases. The receptor comes from a man aged 18 to 35 in good health and CMV-seropositive. Sequenced input: PBMCs. The CDR3 nucleotides read TGTGCCAGCAGTGGGCTAGCGGGGGGTTACCAAGAGACCCAGTACTTC. Amino acids: CASSGLAGGYQETQYF.